The next 17 T cell receptor beta chains were all read from a single sample in a study of cytotoxic CD8 clonotypes in ibrutinib-treated CLL. Clones were sequenced by immunoSEQ multiplex PCR, and TCRdb holds only the in-frame ones, with some missing. The sample gives about 300,000 clones, 60% to 80% of which show up once; around 5.1% is in the top ten. The input for sequencing was PBMCs, taken at disease progression, from a patient treated with ibrutinib. The receptors here all came from a human donor with chronic lymphocytic leukemia.

V usage is TRBV2 and J usage is TRBJ1-4; weak D call: TRBD1 (6 bases). CDR1 is SNHLY, CDR2 FYNNEI, per germline. V was shortened by 10 bases and J by 5 bases, with 11 bases between the two germline ends. The length of the CDR3 is 12 residues. CDR3 in amino acids: CANRELNEKLFF. The CDR3 region has the DNA TGTGCCAACAGGGAATTAAATGAAAAACTGTTTTTT.

The chain has TRBV29-1 and TRBJ2-7; TRBD2 matches 7 bases. The CDR3 spans 12 residues. V trimming: 3 bases; J trimming: 7 bases; junction bases outside the gene matches: 6. The germline CDR1 and CDR2 sequences are SQVTM and ANQGSEA. The DNA for the CDR3 is TGCAGCGTTGACCGACTAGCCGGTGAGCAGTACTTC. Translation: CSVDRLAGEQYF.

The V and J genes are TRBV4-1 and TRBJ1-1; weak D call: TRBD1 (5 bases). The V end lost 5 bases, the J end lost 1 base, and 8 bases lay between the germline ends. The germline V gene has CDR1 MGHRA and CDR2 YSYEKL. CDR3 length: 13 amino acids. CDR3 in amino acids: CASSATGNTEAFF. The CDR3 DNA follows: TGCGCCAGCAGCGCCACAGGGAACACTGAAGCTTTCTTT.

V and J are TRBV2 and TRBJ2-7; D possibly corresponds to TRBD2 (6 bases). Germline values: CDR1 SNHLY, CDR2 FYNNEI. The CDR3 is 15 residues long. The V and J ends lost 8 bases and 0 bases respectively, with 17 bases between them. CDR3 DNA: TGTGCCAGCCGCAATGCTCCCGGGGGCTCCTACGAGCAGTACTTC. This sequence encodes CASRNAPGGSYEQYF.

The chain couples TRBV28 to TRBJ1-5; D is ambiguous. The CDR3 length is 12 residues. V dropped 6 bases and J dropped 9 bases, with 12 bases sitting between them. From germline, CDR1 is MDHEN and CDR2 SYDVKM. The CDR3 coding sequence is TGTGCCAGCAGCCGCCTCGGAGCGCCCCAGCATTTT. It yields the protein CASSRLGAPQHF.

V is TRBV6-5 and J is TRBJ2-7, with 8 positions matching TRBD1. The CDR3 spans 13 residues. The germline gives CDR1 MNHEY, CDR2 SVGAGI. Trimming removed 7 bases from V and 3 bases from J; junction bases left unmatched: 5. Written as DNA, the CDR3 is TGTGCCAGCACCCCGGGGACAGGCTACGAGCAGTACTTC. Translating gives CASTPGTGYEQYF.

The rearrangement joins TRBV5-1 to TRBJ2-1, with 7 bases fitting TRBD2. V shed 1 base, J shed 2 bases, and the junction held 0 bases outside the gene matches. Germline values: CDR1 SGHRS, CDR2 YFSETQ. The CDR3 is 14 residues long. The CDR3 loop is CASSLRGAYNEQFF. CDR3 nucleotide sequence: TGCGCCAGCAGCTTGCGGGGGGCCTACAATGAGCAGTTCTTC. The entire variable domain, with the rest obtained from reference TRBV5-1 and TRBJ2-1, is as follows: KAGVTQTPRYLIKTRGQQVTLSCSPISGHRSVSWYQQTPGQGLQFLFEYFSETQRNKGNFPGRFSGRQFSNSRSEMNVSTLELGDSALYLCASSLRGAYNEQFFGPGTRLTVL.

The table lists this clone with a few counts. The CDR3 protein is CASNHVNQPQHF. In nucleotides, the CDR3 is TGTGCCAGTAACCACGTTAATCAGCCCCAGCATTTT. The chain recombines TRBV19 with TRBJ1-5, with unresolved D. V was clipped by 7 bases and J by 4 bases, with 8 bases between them. CDR1 and CDR2 from the germline V gene are LNHDA and SQIVND (reference sequence). The CDR3 sequence is 12 residues long.

This chain uses TRBV18 with TRBJ2-5, with a weak D call TRBD1 (6 bases). Per the germline V gene, CDR1 is KGHSH and CDR2 is LQKENI. V lost 8 bases to trimming and J lost 6 bases, with 19 bases between them. The CDR3 contains 14 residues. The CDR3 DNA reads as TGTGCCAGCACCCGACAGGTAGAAGACAAGACCCAGTACTTC. It yields the protein CASTRQVEDKTQYF.

This clone has more than one count but fewer than ten. This chain connects TRBV7-8 to TRBJ2-1, with D maybe TRBD2 (5 bases). This CDR3 comprises 15 residues. Trimming cost V 5 bases and J 0 bases, with 11 bases left between them. CDR1 SGHVS and CDR2 FQNEAQ come from the germline V gene. The CDR3 protein is CASSPAASSYNEQFF. Here the CDR3 DNA reads TGTGCCAGCAGCCCAGCGGCATCCTCCTACAATGAGCAGTTCTTC.

The chain couples TRBV6-1 to TRBJ2-7, with D tentatively TRBD2 (6 bases). Germline loops: CDR1 MNHNS, CDR2 SASEGT. The CDR3 is 15 amino acids. V lost 3 bases, J lost 0 bases, and 12 bases lay in between. In DNA form, the CDR3 reads TGTGCCAGCAGTGAGGGACTTAGGAGCTCCTACGAGCAGTACTTC. Translated, it gives CASSEGLRSSYEQYF.

This CDR3 is CASSSDRSGSTDTQYF. CDR3 nucleotides: TGTGCCAGCAGCTCGGACAGGTCGGGGAGCACAGATACGCAGTATTTT. The chain links TRBV13 to TRBJ2-3; 7 bases align to TRBD1. This CDR3 region has 16 residues. V was clipped by 4 bases and J by 0 bases; unmatched bases: 7. CDR1 and CDR2 from the germline V gene are PRHDT and FYEKMQ (reference sequence).

In nucleotides, the CDR3 is TGTGCCAGCAGCTCGGGATGGGCCTACGAGCAGTACTTC. Its translation is CASSSGWAYEQYF. V and J are TRBV11-2 and TRBJ2-7, with D possibly TRBD2 on 5 matching bases. The CDR3 runs 13 residues. Deletions cut 4 bases from V and 2 bases from J, with 9 bases between. The germline V gene encodes CDR1 SGHAT and CDR2 FQNNGV.

The rearrangement links TRBV19 to TRBJ1-1; a possible D gene is TRBD1 (6 bases). The germline V and J ends were trimmed by 0 bases and 4 bases, with 12 bases remaining between them. CDR1 and CDR2 (germline): LNHDA, SQIVND (reference sequence). CDR3 size: 15 residues. The CDR3 loop reads CASSIDDRPGTEAFF. CDR3 nucleotides: TGTGCCAGTAGTATAGATGACAGGCCGGGCACTGAAGCTTTCTTT.

The chain combines TRBV4-1 with TRBJ2-2, with TRBD2 matching over 11 bases. This CDR3 contains 16 residues. Germline assignment: CDR1 MGHRA and CDR2 YSYEKL. Trimming took 4 bases from V and 3 from J; bases not matched to a gene: 4. The CDR3 DNA follows: TGCGCCAGCAGCCTCACTAGCGGGAGATACACCGGGGAGCTGTTTTTT. It yields the protein CASSLTSGRYTGELFF.

This clone was detected a few times. The V call is TRBV9, the J call TRBJ2-5; 7 bases line up with TRBD1. Losses at the gene ends were 3 bases for V and 2 bases for J; bases not matched to a gene: 1. In germline, CDR1 is SGDLS, CDR2 YYNGEE. The CDR3 is 13 residues long. The CDR3 coding sequence is TGTGCCAGCAGCGCGGGACAGCAAGAGACCCAGTACTTC. Residues: CASSAGQQETQYF.

The V gene is TRBV6-5, the J gene TRBJ1-6; D gene uncertain. This CDR3 comprises 12 residues. Germline lookup yields CDR1 MNHEY and CDR2 SVGAGI. Trimming cost V 2 bases and J 10 bases, with 6 bases left between them. CDR3 bases: TGTGCCAGCAGTTACAAAGCCTCACCCCTCCACTTT. The encoded protein is CASSYKASPLHF.